This T cell receptor beta chain was profiled in a study of cytomegalovirus exposure and HLA in healthy donors. Worth noting for this clone: Its matching antigen is unknown.

Study-level results: Analyses of presence and absence presupposed an approximately uniform sequencing depth across donors. In a later analysis, compared with equally common non-associated chains, HLA-associated beta chains were more expanded. Reports showed the classifier diagnosing cytomegalovirus status with high specificity and sensitivity. In a later analysis, a missense DCLRE1C variant was linked to TCR beta V- and J-gene trimming.

Use of 60 Vbeta and 13 Jbeta primers characterized the PCR. Generated by immunoSEQ multiplex PCR, the TCRdb table keeps only in-frame clones and is missing some. This table has 60,000 to 70,000 clones, 80% appearing once. The CDR3 length is 15 residues. Sequenced input: PBMCs. V gene TRBV1 combines with J gene TRBJ1-2; the D call TRBD1 from the table was never checked on the DNA. TRBV1 is a pseudogene segment. This TCR derives from a woman aged 30 to 39 in good health and CMV-seronegative. The CDR3 here is CTSSQKGGRNYGYTF. CDR3 coding DNA: TGCACCAGCAGCCAAAAAGGGGGCCGGAACTATGGCTACACCTTC.